Sequencing of this T cell receptor beta chain was carried out in a study of blood T cells in healthy people across ages. Alongside a J-beta primer mix, a sample-barcoded 5' primer served in a second PCR lasting about 7 to 11 cycles. TCRdb itself ran the 5' RACE reads through MiXCR, one entry per CDR3 protein. The table records 1.5 million to 2 million distinct CDR3 sequences, 28% of them present only once. Every donor gave approximately 10 milliliters of peripheral blood. Germline V lookup: CDR1 SGHRS, CDR2 YFSETQ. This CDR3 contains 15 residues. The germline V and J ends were trimmed by 3 bases and 8 bases, with 18 bases remaining between them.

The sequenced material came from blood. The TCR originated in a woman aged 30 to 39 in good health. The chain carries TRBV5-1 and TRBJ2-1, with D possibly TRBD1 on 6 matching bases. CDR3 bases: TGCGCCAGCAGCTCCAGGGGAGAGGCTGGGGATGAGCAGTTCTTC. This gives the protein CASSSRGEAGDEQFF. The full variable domain, in which reference TRBV5-1 and TRBJ2-1 provide the parts outside the CDR3, is KAGVTQTPRYLIKTRGQQVTLSCSPISGHRSVSWYQQTPGQGLQFLFEYFSETQRNKGNFPGRFSGRQFSNSRSEMNVSTLELGDSALYLCASSSRGEAGDEQFFGPGTRLTVL.